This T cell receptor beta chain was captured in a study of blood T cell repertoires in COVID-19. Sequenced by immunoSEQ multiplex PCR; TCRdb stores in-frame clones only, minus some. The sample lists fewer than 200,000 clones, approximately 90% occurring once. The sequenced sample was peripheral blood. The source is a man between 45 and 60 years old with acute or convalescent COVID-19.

CDR3 residues: CASSHLPSGTGELFF. The CDR3, as DNA: TGTGCCAGCAGTCACCTTCCCAGCGGCACCGGGGAGCTGTTTTTT. This rearrangement joins TRBV6-5 to TRBJ2-2, with D perhaps TRBD2 (5 bases). The CDR3 spans 15 residues. Germline CDR1 is MNHEY and CDR2 is SVGAGI. V gave up 5 bases and J gave up 4 bases, with 14 bases separating them.